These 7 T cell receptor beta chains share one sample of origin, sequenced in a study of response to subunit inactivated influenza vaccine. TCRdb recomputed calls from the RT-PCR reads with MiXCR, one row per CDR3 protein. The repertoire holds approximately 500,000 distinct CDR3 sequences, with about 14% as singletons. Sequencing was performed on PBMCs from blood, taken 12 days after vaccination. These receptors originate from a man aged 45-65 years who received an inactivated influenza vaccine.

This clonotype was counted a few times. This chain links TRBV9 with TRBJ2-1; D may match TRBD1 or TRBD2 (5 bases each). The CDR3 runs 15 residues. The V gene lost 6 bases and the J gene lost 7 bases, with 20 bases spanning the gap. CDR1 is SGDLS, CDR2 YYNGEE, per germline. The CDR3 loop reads CASNAGTTFGNEQFF. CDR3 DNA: TGTGCCAGCAACGCCGGGACCACTTTCGGGAATGAGCAGTTCTTC.

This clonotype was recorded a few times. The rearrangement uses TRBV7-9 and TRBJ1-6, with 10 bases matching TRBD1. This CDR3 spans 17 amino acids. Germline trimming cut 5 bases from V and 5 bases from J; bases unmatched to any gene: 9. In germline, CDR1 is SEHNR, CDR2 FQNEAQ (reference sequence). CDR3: CASSAGDRGAHNSPLHF. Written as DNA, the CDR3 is TGTGCCAGCAGCGCCGGGGACAGGGGAGCCCATAATTCACCCCTCCACTTT.

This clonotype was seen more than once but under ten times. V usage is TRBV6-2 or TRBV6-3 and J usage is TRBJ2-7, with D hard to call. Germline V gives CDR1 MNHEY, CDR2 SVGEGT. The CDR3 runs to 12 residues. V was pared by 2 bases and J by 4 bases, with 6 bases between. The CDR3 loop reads CASSYVWYEQYF. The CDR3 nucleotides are TGTGCCAGCAGTTACGTATGGTACGAGCAGTACTTC.

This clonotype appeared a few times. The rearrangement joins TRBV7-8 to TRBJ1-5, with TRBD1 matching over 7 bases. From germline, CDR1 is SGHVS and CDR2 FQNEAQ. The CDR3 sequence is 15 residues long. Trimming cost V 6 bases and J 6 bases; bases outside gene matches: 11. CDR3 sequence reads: CASSQGGRMVQPQHF. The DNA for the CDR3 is TGTGCCAGCAGTCAGGGGGGGCGCATGGTTCAGCCCCAGCATTTT.

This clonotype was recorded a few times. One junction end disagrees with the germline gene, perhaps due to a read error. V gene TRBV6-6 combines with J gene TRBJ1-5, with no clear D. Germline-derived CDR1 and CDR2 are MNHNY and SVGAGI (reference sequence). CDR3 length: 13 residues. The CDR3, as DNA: TGTGCGAGCAAGGTCCTTAGCAATCAGCCCCAGCATTTT. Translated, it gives CASKVLSNQPQHF.

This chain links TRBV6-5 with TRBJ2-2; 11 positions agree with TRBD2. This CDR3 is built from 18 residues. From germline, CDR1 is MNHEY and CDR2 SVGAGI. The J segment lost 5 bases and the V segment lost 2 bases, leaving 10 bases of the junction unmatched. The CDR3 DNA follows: TGTGCCAGCAGTTACCGAGGACTAGCGGGCCAAGGGACCGGGGAGCTGTTTTTT. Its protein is CASSYRGLAGQGTGELFF.

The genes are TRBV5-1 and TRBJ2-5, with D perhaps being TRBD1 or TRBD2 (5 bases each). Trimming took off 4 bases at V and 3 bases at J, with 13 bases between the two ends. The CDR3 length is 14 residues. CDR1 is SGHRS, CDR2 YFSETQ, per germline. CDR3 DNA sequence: TGCGCCAGCAGCGGGGGTCGGGGTAAAGAGACCCAGTACTTC. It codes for CASSGGRGKETQYF. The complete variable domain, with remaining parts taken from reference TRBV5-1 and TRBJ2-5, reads KAGVTQTPRYLIKTRGQQVTLSCSPISGHRSVSWYQQTPGQGLQFLFEYFSETQRNKGNFPGRFSGRQFSNSRSEMNVSTLELGDSALYLCASSGGRGKETQYFGPGTRLLVL.